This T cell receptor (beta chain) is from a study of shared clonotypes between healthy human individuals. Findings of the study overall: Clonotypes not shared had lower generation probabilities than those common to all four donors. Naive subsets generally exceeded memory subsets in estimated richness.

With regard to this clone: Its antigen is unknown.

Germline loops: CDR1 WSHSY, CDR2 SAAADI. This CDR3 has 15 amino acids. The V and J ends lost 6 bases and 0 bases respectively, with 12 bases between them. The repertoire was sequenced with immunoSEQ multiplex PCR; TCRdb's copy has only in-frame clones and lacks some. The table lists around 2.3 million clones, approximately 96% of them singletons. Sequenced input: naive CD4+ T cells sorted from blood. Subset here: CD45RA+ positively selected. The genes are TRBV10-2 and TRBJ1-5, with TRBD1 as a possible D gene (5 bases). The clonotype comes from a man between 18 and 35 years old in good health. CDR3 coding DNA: TGCGCCAGCAGACGGGGGACCGATAGCAATCAGCCCCAGCATTTT. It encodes CASRRGTDSNQPQHF.